These 21 T cell receptor beta chains were all obtained from the same sample, sequenced in a study of cytomegalovirus exposure and HLA in healthy donors. The PCR ran on 60 Vbeta and 13 Jbeta primers. Profiled with immunoSEQ multiplex PCR; TCRdb holds only in-frame clones, not every one. The data contain about 140,000 clones, around 90% of them seen just once; the ten biggest clones take up roughly 0.5%. The sequencing sample was made of PBMCs. The receptors were gathered from a woman aged 40 to 49 in good health and CMV-seronegative.

This clone was recorded only once. The chain couples TRBV7-9 to TRBJ1-1, with D maybe TRBD1 (6 bases). Trimming pared 5 bases from V and 0 bases from J, leaving 16 bases between. Germline V gene sequence: CDR1 SEHNR, CDR2 FQNEAQ (reference sequence). This CDR3 is built from 16 residues. The chain's CDR3 is CASSPRQVHLNTEAFF. The CDR3 DNA is TGTGCCAGCAGCCCGAGACAGGTCCACCTGAACACTGAAGCTTTCTTT.

The chain recombines TRBV5-1 with TRBJ2-1; the D is unclear. V gave up 2 bases and J gave up 0 bases, with 6 bases separating them. The CDR3 is 14 residues long. Germline V CDR1 and CDR2: SGHRS, YFSETQ. The DNA for the CDR3 is TGCGCCAGCAGCTTCGGTTACTCCTACAATGAGCAGTTCTTC. This encodes CASSFGYSYNEQFF.

The chain links TRBV5-1 to TRBJ2-7; 7 bases line up with TRBD1. Germline V CDR1 and CDR2: SGHRS, YFSETQ. This CDR3 is built from 15 residues. The J segment lost 1 base and the V segment lost 2 bases, leaving 6 bases of the junction unmatched. CDR3 in DNA: TGCGCCAGCAGCTTTAGACAGGGTGGGTCCTACGAGCAGTACTTC. Protein product: CASSFRQGGSYEQYF.

This clone was observed a single time. CDR3 bases: TGTGCCAGTAAATTGAATCTCGCCATCGAGAGCTACGAGCAGTACTTC. Residues: CASKLNLAIESYEQYF. The chain combines TRBV19 with TRBJ2-7; D uncertain. There are 16 residues in the CDR3. CDR1 is LNHDA, CDR2 SQIVND, per germline (reference sequence). V lost 7 bases, J lost 3 bases, and 22 bases lay in between.

This clone was seen just once. The junction departs from the called germline gene at one end, perhaps through a read error. The V and J genes are TRBV7-9 and TRBJ1-1; D uncertain. The CDR3 spans 15 residues. CDR1 and CDR2 from the germline V gene are SEHNR and FQNEAQ (reference sequence). DNA for the CDR3: TGTTCCAGCAGCTTGGGCCAGGCTATGAACACTGAAGCTTTCTTT. Its protein is CSSSLGQAMNTEAFF.

The count of this clone is one. This sequence joins TRBV19 and TRBJ2-5, with D tentatively TRBD2 (6 bases). CDR1 is LNHDA, CDR2 SQIVND, per germline (reference sequence). Trimming stripped 5 bases from V and 2 bases from J, with 9 bases between. The CDR3 has 13 amino acids. CDR3 amino acids: CASSPAGQETQYF. The CDR3 bases are TGTGCCAGTAGTCCCGCGGGGCAAGAGACCCAGTACTTC.

The chain combines TRBV5-1 with TRBJ2-2, with 12 bases aligning to TRBD2. CDR1 and CDR2 from the germline V gene are SGHRS and YFSETQ. This CDR3 is built from 15 residues. V shed 6 bases and J 5 bases; nucleotides not matched to a gene: 5. The CDR3 region has the DNA TGCGCCAGCACGGCTAGCGGGAGGGTGACCGGGGAGCTGTTTTTT. Translation gives CASTASGRVTGELFF.

V is TRBV12-5 and J is TRBJ1-1, with 10 nucleotides matching TRBD1. The V and J ends lost 0 bases and 10 bases, in that order; junction bases with no gene match: 11. The CDR3 runs 16 residues. CDR1 and CDR2 (germline): LGHNT, FRNRAP. CDR3 residues: CASGLVIGTGVIGAFF. CDR3 nucleotides: TGTGCTAGTGGTTTGGTAATAGGGACAGGGGTGATTGGAGCTTTCTTT.

With regard to this clone: Germline is not matched at one junction end, which may reflect a read error. The chain carries TRBV7-9 and TRBJ1-2, with D hard to call. Germline lookup yields CDR1 SEHNR and CDR2 FQNEAQ (reference sequence). The CDR3 consists of 15 residues. CDR3 in DNA: TGTTCCAGCACCCATGGGGAGGCACCTAACTATGGCTACACCTTC. Amino acid sequence: CSSTHGEAPNYGYTF.

The chain couples TRBV4-2 to TRBJ1-2, with 11 bases that match TRBD1. Germline values: CDR1 LGHNA, CDR2 YNFKEQ. This CDR3 spans 15 amino acids. V was clipped by 0 bases and J by 8 bases; unmatched bases: 5. CDR3 coding DNA: TGTGCCAGCAGCCAAGATGGACAGGGGGCGCGAGGCTACACCTTC. Protein: CASSQDGQGARGYTF.

This clone was detected only once. The chain is built from TRBV27 and TRBJ2-1; 10 nucleotides align to TRBD1. CDR3 length: 13 residues. CDR1 and CDR2 from the germline V gene are MNHEY and SMNVEV (reference sequence). V was pared by 6 bases and J by 7 bases, with 3 bases of the junction left unmatched. The CDR3 spells CASSGQGVNEQFF. CDR3 nucleotide sequence: TGTGCCAGCAGCGGACAGGGGGTAAATGAGCAGTTCTTC.

The V and J genes are TRBV5-6 and TRBJ2-5, with D possibly being TRBD1 (5 bases). Trimming left V 3 bases short and J 0 bases short, with 9 bases between. The CDR3 runs 14 residues. The germline V gene has CDR1 SGHDT and CDR2 YYEEEE. CDR3 coding DNA: TGTGCCAGCAGCTGGGGCCTGTACCAAGAGACCCAGTACTTC. Its protein is CASSWGLYQETQYF.

The V and J genes are TRBV30 and TRBJ1-4; D is possibly TRBD1 (5 bases). Deletions cut 4 bases from V and 10 bases from J, with 16 bases between. This CDR3 is 13 amino acids long. Germline CDR1 reads GTSNPN; CDR2 reads SVGIG (reference sequence). The CDR3 sequence: CAWKSTGEGKLFF. The CDR3 DNA reads TGTGCCTGGAAGTCCACGGGGGAGGGAAAACTGTTTTTT. The whole variable domain, filled in from reference TRBV30 and TRBJ1-4, reads SQTIHQWPATLVQPVGSPLSLECTVEGTSNPNLYWYRQAAGRGLQLLFYSVGIGQISSEVPQNLSASRPQDRQFILSSKKLLLSDSGFYLCAWKSTGEGKLFFGSGTQLSVL.

The V gene is TRBV7-8, the J gene TRBJ2-3; D perhaps matches TRBD2 (5 bases). The CDR3 consists of 16 residues. V dropped 4 bases and J dropped 4 bases, with 18 bases sitting between them. The germline V gene has CDR1 SGHVS and CDR2 FQNEAQ. CDR3 nucleotide sequence: TGTGCCAGCAGCTCCGTCCTAGCACTTTGGGCAGATACGCAGTATTTT. Translating it yields CASSSVLALWADTQYF.

The CDR3 reads CASSFGTGGYEQYF. CDR3 sequence (DNA): TGCGCCAGCAGCTTCGGGACAGGGGGTTACGAGCAGTACTTC. The chain has TRBV5-1 and TRBJ2-5; 11 bases line up with TRBD1. The end of the DNA aligns better with TRBJ2-7, so the J call may be wrong. This CDR3 has 14 residues. Germline CDR1 SGHRS, CDR2 YFSETQ.

The rearrangement joins TRBV14 to TRBJ2-1; tentative D call: TRBD1 (5 bases). The V end lost 1 base, the J end lost 10 bases, and 17 bases lay between the germline ends. CDR1 and CDR2 (germline): SGHDN, FVKESK. This CDR3 comprises 15 residues. The CDR3 DNA reads as TGTGCCAGCAGCCAAGGTATAGGCAGGGTCAGCGAGCAGTTCTTC. Its translation: CASSQGIGRVSEQFF.

To note about this clone: An end of the junction differs from the germline gene, which may be a read error. The chain joins TRBV7-9 to TRBJ1-5; 8 nucleotides match TRBD1. Germline V lookup: CDR1 SEHNR, CDR2 FQNEAQ (reference sequence). The CDR3 consists of 12 residues. In nucleotides, the CDR3 is TGTTCCAGCAGCCGCGACAGGGGCCGGCAGCATTTT. Its translation is CSSSRDRGRQHF.

The chain employs TRBV6-5 and TRBJ1-1, with 9 positions matching TRBD1. Trimming took 8 bases from V and 3 from J; bases not matched to a gene: 10. The germline V gene has CDR1 MNHEY and CDR2 SVGAGI. This CDR3 contains 15 residues. CDR3 DNA: TGTGCCAGCTCGGGACAGGGAGGGATATACACTGAAGCTTTCTTT. Translated, it gives CASSGQGGIYTEAFF.

The V and J genes are TRBV2 and TRBJ2-1, with D unresolved. V lost 1 base and J lost 0, with 7 bases in between. The CDR3 extends over 15 amino acids. The V gene's germline CDR1 is SNHLY and CDR2 FYNNEI. This CDR3 is CASSEGVSSYNEQFF. The CDR3 nucleotides are TGTGCCAGCAGTGAAGGCGTGAGCTCCTACAATGAGCAGTTCTTC.

V gene TRBV28 combines with J gene TRBJ1-5; 8 nucleotides line up with TRBD1. J lost 5 bases, V lost 3 bases, and 6 bases had no gene match. The CDR3 sequence is 15 residues long. Germline V gives CDR1 MDHEN, CDR2 SYDVKM. CDR3 protein: CASSFQPGGYQPQHF. The CDR3 bases are TGTGCCAGCAGTTTTCAGCCAGGGGGCTATCAGCCCCAGCATTTT.

The chain joins TRBV28 to TRBJ2-5, with D possibly matching TRBD2 (5 bases). The CDR3 length is 15 residues. In germline, CDR1 is MDHEN, CDR2 SYDVKM. V lost 1 base and J lost 4, with 13 bases in between. In DNA, the CDR3 is TGTGCCAGCAGTTTATCCGGGATTGGGTTAGAGACCCAGTACTTC. Its protein is CASSLSGIGLETQYF. Variable domain in full (rest from reference TRBV28 and TRBJ2-5): DVKVTQSSRYLVKRTGEKVFLECVQDMDHENMFWYRQDPGLGLRLIYFSYDVKMKEKGDIPEGYSVSREKKERFSLILESASTNQTSMYLCASSLSGIGLETQYFGPGTRLLVL.